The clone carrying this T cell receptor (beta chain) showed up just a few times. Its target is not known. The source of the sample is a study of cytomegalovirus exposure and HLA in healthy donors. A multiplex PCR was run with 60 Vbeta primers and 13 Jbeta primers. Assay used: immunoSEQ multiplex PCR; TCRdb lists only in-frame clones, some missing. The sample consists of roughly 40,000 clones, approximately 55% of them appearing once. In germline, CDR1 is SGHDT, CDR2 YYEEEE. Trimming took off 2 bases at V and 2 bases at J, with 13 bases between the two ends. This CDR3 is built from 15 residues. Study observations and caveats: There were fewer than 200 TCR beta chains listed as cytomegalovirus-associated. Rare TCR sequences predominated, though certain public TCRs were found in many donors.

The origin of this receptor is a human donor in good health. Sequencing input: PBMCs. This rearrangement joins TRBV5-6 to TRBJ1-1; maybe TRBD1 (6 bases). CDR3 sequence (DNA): TGTGCCAGCAGCTTCTACAGGGTCTACAACACTGAAGCTTTCTTT. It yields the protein CASSFYRVYNTEAFF.